One and the same sample provided the 16 T cell receptor beta chains below, sequenced in a study of blood T cell repertoires in COVID-19. Clones were sequenced by immunoSEQ multiplex PCR, and TCRdb holds only the in-frame ones, with some missing. In the table there are around 430,000 clones, about 86% of which are singletons. Sequences were obtained from PBMCs or T cells enriched from blood (not recorded which). The receptors were gathered from a woman between 50 and 59 years old who had recovered from COVID-19.

This chain connects TRBV7-4 to TRBJ1-4; D gene ambiguous. Germline V lookup: CDR1 SGHVT, CDR2 SQSDAQ. This CDR3 has 10 amino acids. The CDR3 spells CVPSNEKLFF. The CDR3 DNA reads TGTGTCCCCTCTAATGAAAAACTGTTTTTT.

The V and J genes are TRBV10-3 and TRBJ2-1, with 8 nucleotides matching TRBD2. V dropped 7 bases and J dropped 7; count of bases not matched to a gene: 9. The CDR3 spans 14 residues. Germline lookup yields CDR1 ENHRY and CDR2 SYGVKD. The CDR3 coding sequence is TGTGCCATCAAATTCGGGGGGGCTGGAAATGAGCAGTTCTTC. Amino acid sequence: CAIKFGGAGNEQFF.

The CDR3 DNA follows: TGTGCCAGCCAGGGGTGGGCGAACACTGAAGCTTTCTTT. Protein product: CASQGWANTEAFF. The V and J genes are TRBV3-1 (or the pseudogene TRBV3-2) and TRBJ1-1, with D possibly being TRBD1 (6 bases). The germline CDR1 and CDR2 sequences are LGHDT and YNNKEL (reference sequence). The V gene lost 8 bases and the J gene lost 1 base, with 11 bases spanning the gap. This CDR3 has 13 residues.

This chain links TRBV3-1 (or the pseudogene TRBV3-2) with TRBJ2-2; tentative D call: TRBD1 (5 bases). The CDR3 runs 14 residues. Trimming removed 4 bases from V and 5 bases from J, with 11 bases in between. Germline V gives CDR1 LGHDT, CDR2 YNNKEL (reference sequence). CDR3 in DNA: TGTGCCAGCAGCCCCAGGGTATCTACCGGGGAGCTGTTTTTT. This encodes CASSPRVSTGELFF.

The chain is built from TRBV16 and TRBJ1-6; no definite D call. This CDR3 contains 14 residues. Germline loops: CDR1 KGHSY, CDR2 FQNENV. V dropped 2 bases and J dropped 9 bases, with 11 bases sitting between them. DNA of the CDR3: TGTGCCAGCAGCCAAGTCACGGCGGGTTCACCCCTCCACTTT. Translation: CASSQVTAGSPLHF.

V gene TRBV7-9 combines with J gene TRBJ2-1; no clear D. The CDR3 extends over 12 amino acids. Germline V CDR1 and CDR2: SEHNR, FQNEAQ (reference sequence). V was clipped by 6 bases and J by 9 bases, with 12 bases between them. For the CDR3, the DNA is TGTGCCAGCAGAGATTACACGGGTGAGCAGTTCTTC. Its protein is CASRDYTGEQFF.

The genes are TRBV13 and TRBJ2-7; D remains unclear. Trimming took 7 bases from V and 6 from J, leaving 10 bases between them. Germline V CDR1 and CDR2: PRHDT, FYEKMQ (reference sequence). This CDR3 has 11 amino acids. The CDR3 reads CASTQVGEQYF. DNA of the CDR3: TGTGCCAGCACCCAGGTGGGCGAGCAGTACTTC.

As to this clone: The junction departs from germline at one end; a sequencing error may be responsible. The genes are TRBV7-7 and TRBJ2-5, with TRBD2 matching 11 bases. The germline V gene encodes CDR1 SSHAT and CDR2 FNYEAQ (reference sequence). The CDR3 sequence is 16 residues long. The CDR3 nucleotides read TGTGCTAGCAGACCCGGACTAGCGGGTTCCCAAGAGACCCAGTACTTC. It translates to CASRPGLAGSQETQYF.

The V and J genes are TRBV30 and TRBJ1-1, with D perhaps TRBD1 (6 bases). Trimming stripped 2 bases from V and 0 bases from J, with 16 bases between. The CDR3 contains 16 residues. In germline, CDR1 is GTSNPN, CDR2 SVGIG (reference sequence). The CDR3 is CAWSSGQKIMNTEAFF. As DNA, the CDR3 is TGTGCCTGGAGTTCCGGACAGAAGATAATGAACACTGAAGCTTTCTTT.

This chain connects TRBV19 to TRBJ1-1; 7 bases agree with TRBD1. CDR3 size: 16 residues. CDR1 is LNHDA and CDR2 is SQIVND in the germline V gene (reference sequence). Trimming took 2 bases from V and 1 from J; bases not matched to a gene: 7. The CDR3 DNA follows: TGTGCCAGTAGTATAAACTACAGGGGCGAGAACACTGAAGCTTTCTTT. Translating it yields CASSINYRGENTEAFF.

This chain connects TRBV7-9 to TRBJ2-4; a possible D gene is TRBD1 (6 bases). The CDR3 has 17 residues. Germline V lookup: CDR1 SEHNR, CDR2 FQNEAQ (reference sequence). Deletions cut 5 bases from V and 0 bases from J, with 17 bases between. The CDR3 is CASSQQTGDLAKNIQYF. The CDR3 DNA is TGTGCCAGCAGCCAACAGACAGGAGACCTAGCCAAAAACATTCAGTACTTC.

This sequence joins TRBV30 and TRBJ1-5; D unclear. Germline loops: CDR1 GTSNPN, CDR2 SVGIG (reference sequence). The CDR3 sequence is 15 residues long. V lost 0 bases and J 0 bases, leaving 9 bases between the germline ends. The CDR3 loop is CAWSVLENSNQPQHF. For the CDR3, the DNA is TGTGCCTGGAGTGTACTAGAAAATAGCAATCAGCCCCAGCATTTT. Filled out from reference TRBV30 and TRBJ1-5, the complete variable domain reads SQTIHQWPATLVQPVGSPLSLECTVEGTSNPNLYWYRQAAGRGLQLLFYSVGIGQISSEVPQNLSASRPQDRQFILSSKKLLLSDSGFYLCAWSVLENSNQPQHFGDGTRLSIL.

The genes are TRBV7-8 and TRBJ2-1, with D maybe TRBD2 (5 bases). Germline V gives CDR1 SGHVS, CDR2 FQNEAQ. The CDR3 has 14 residues. V lost 1 base and J lost 4, with 8 bases in between. The CDR3 nucleotides are TGTGCCAGCAGCTTAGGAGGAGGATACAATGAGCAGTTCTTC. It translates to CASSLGGGYNEQFF. Complete variable domain (other parts from reference TRBV7-8 and TRBJ2-1): GAGVSQSPRYKVAKRGQDVALRCDPISGHVSLFWYQQALGQGPEFLTYFQNEAQLDKSGLPSDRFFAERPEGSVSTLKIQRTQQEDSAVYLCASSLGGGYNEQFFGPGTRLTVL.

The chain links TRBV27 to TRBJ2-1; 13 bases are a match to TRBD2. This CDR3 is 16 amino acids long. Germline V lookup: CDR1 MNHEY, CDR2 SMNVEV (reference sequence). The trim removed 8 bases at V and 7 bases at J, leaving 11 bases unmatched. The CDR3 here is CASGPPGLAGINEQFF. DNA for the CDR3: TGTGCCAGCGGACCACCGGGACTAGCGGGGATTAATGAGCAGTTCTTC.

The chain couples TRBV9 to TRBJ1-2; D possibly corresponds to TRBD1 (6 bases). Looked up from germline, CDR1 is SGDLS and CDR2 is YYNGEE. There are 14 residues in the CDR3. V was shortened by 2 bases and J by 6 bases, with 14 bases between the two germline ends. The CDR3 DNA follows: TGTGCCAGCAGCGTGGCCAGGGAGGGGGATGGCTACACCTTC. Translation: CASSVAREGDGYTF.

The gene calls are TRBV5-6 and TRBJ1-1; D possibly corresponds to TRBD1 (5 bases). Germline CDR1 reads SGHDT; CDR2 reads YYEEEE. Between the trimmed V and J ends, which lost 0 bases and 1 base, there was a span of 13 bases. CDR3 length: 16 residues. CDR3 residues: CASSLGQLLTNTEAFF. CDR3 DNA: TGTGCCAGCAGCTTGGGACAGTTACTCACGAACACTGAAGCTTTCTTT.